This T cell receptor beta chain comes out of a study of PD-1 blockade in classical Hodgkin lymphoma. Study-wide results and caveats: Complete responders' diversity at baseline resembled that of newly diagnosed patients. When set against healthy donors, newly diagnosed patients were reported to show lower baseline TCR diversity.

Trimming shortened V by 3 bases and J by 5 bases, and 11 bases separated the two germline ends. CDR1 is SGHRS, CDR2 YFSETQ, per germline. The CDR3 sequence is 13 residues long. This table comes from immunoSEQ multiplex PCR, and its TCRdb copy is limited to in-frame clones, with some not included. The top ten clones hold roughly 16% of a sample with about 28,000 clones, just under 80% of them seen once. As to this clone: Its antigen remains unknown.

The time point: cycle 4 day 1 (C4D1), after 6 weeks of nivolumab. Autologous stem cell transplantation was followed by relapse in every patient, and brentuximab vedotin exposure varied. The rearrangement links TRBV5-1 to TRBJ2-5; D uncertain. The receptor comes from a human donor with classical Hodgkin lymphoma. The sequences come from peripheral blood mononuclear cells (PBMCs), collected before the fourth cycle of nivolumab. This CDR3 reads CASSSGPAETQYF. CDR3 bases: TGCGCCAGCAGCTCAGGCCCGGCGGAGACCCAGTACTTC.